These 30 T cell receptor beta chains share one sample of origin, sequenced in a study of blood T cell repertoires in COVID-19. Repertoires were generated with immunoSEQ multiplex PCR, while TCRdb's copy carries only in-frame clones and drops some. The table lists about 170,000 clones, approximately 79% of them singletons. The specimen was peripheral blood. The receptors here all came from a middle-aged woman with COVID-19, enrolled during active disease.

This rearrangement joins TRBV5-1 to TRBJ2-1; 16 nucleotides match TRBD2. After removal of 4 bases from V and 4 bases from J, the junction contained 8 bases not matched to a gene. The germline V gene has CDR1 SGHRS and CDR2 YFSETQ. This CDR3 is 18 amino acids long. The CDR3, as DNA: TGCGCCAGCAGCACGGGACTAGCGGGAGGGGGCTATTACAATGAGCAGTTCTTC. Amino acid sequence: CASSTGLAGGGYYNEQFF.

This clone is categorized as medium-sized. The gene calls are TRBV11-2 and TRBJ2-1; tentative D call: TRBD1 (5 bases). V dropped 1 base and J dropped 1 base, with 8 bases sitting between them. CDR1 is SGHAT, CDR2 FQNNGV, per germline. This CDR3 is built from 15 residues. The CDR3 here is CASSLAQGSYNEQFF. CDR3 nucleotide sequence: TGTGCCAGCAGCTTAGCCCAGGGATCCTACAATGAGCAGTTCTTC.

V and J are TRBV28 and TRBJ2-7; D uncertain. The V end was cut by 1 base, the J end by 3 bases, with 4 bases between. Germline V gene lookup returns CDR1 MDHEN and CDR2 SYDVKM. The CDR3 consists of 12 residues. The CDR3 region is CASSLFYYEQYF. The CDR3 bases are TGTGCCAGCAGTTTATTCTACTACGAGCAGTACTTC.

J is TRBJ1-4 and V is TRBV29-1; possibly TRBD1 for D (6 bases). The CDR3 is 14 amino acids. Germline V gene data show CDR1 as SQVTM and CDR2 as ANQGSEA. V lost 6 bases to trimming and J lost 0 bases, with 11 bases between them. The chain's CDR3 is CSVVGGATNEKLFF. CDR3 DNA sequence: TGCAGCGTGGTAGGGGGGGCAACTAATGAAAAACTGTTTTTT.

Only a few counts were recorded for this clone. The V gene is TRBV3-1 (or the pseudogene TRBV3-2), the J gene TRBJ1-2, with TRBD1 identical over 8 bases. Germline assignment: CDR1 LGHDT and CDR2 YNNKEL (reference sequence). This CDR3 region has 11 residues. With 8 bases clipped from V and 8 bases from J, the junction kept 4 bases outside the gene matches. CDR3 nucleotides: TGTGCCAGCGGGGACAGGCTCGGCTACACCTTC. Amino acid sequence: CASGDRLGYTF.

This clone was counted a few times. Here the CDR3 DNA reads TGTGCCAGCAGCCAAGGGGTCGGAGGGCTGCGCCAGTTCTTC. The encoded protein is CASSQGVGGLRQFF. The rearrangement uses TRBV3-1 (or the pseudogene TRBV3-2) and TRBJ2-1, with D perhaps TRBD2 (6 bases). In germline, CDR1 is LGHDT, CDR2 YNNKEL (reference sequence). CDR3 size: 14 residues. Deletions cut 1 base from V and 13 bases from J, with 17 bases between.

The V call is TRBV10-1, the J call TRBJ2-2; 9 bases agree with TRBD2. The CDR3 loop spans 20 amino acids. Germline values: CDR1 WNHNN, CDR2 SYGVQD (reference sequence). Unmatched junction bases numbered 12, after V lost 0 bases and J lost 1 base. The CDR3 loop is CASSESTSLAGRKNTGELFF. The DNA for the CDR3 is TGCGCCAGCAGTGAGTCTACCAGCCTAGCGGGACGCAAGAACACCGGGGAGCTGTTTTTT.

The rearrangement uses TRBV19 and TRBJ2-1; 8 nucleotides agree with TRBD2. The CDR3 runs 14 residues. CDR1 and CDR2 (germline): LNHDA, SQIVND (reference sequence). V was clipped by 3 bases and J by 5 bases; unmatched bases: 3. The chain's CDR3 is CASSIPSGHNEQFF. The DNA of the CDR3 is TGTGCCAGTAGTATCCCTAGCGGGCACAATGAGCAGTTCTTC.

The chain combines TRBV5-6 with TRBJ2-7; D uncertain. The CDR3 is made up of 13 amino acids. The V gene's germline CDR1 is SGHDT and CDR2 YYEEEE. Trimming stripped 2 bases from V and 4 bases from J, with 10 bases between. In DNA form, the CDR3 reads TGTGCCAGCAGCTTTGGTCGCCGGTACGAGCAGTACGTC. Its translation is CASSFGRRYEQYV.

CDR3 sequence (DNA): TGTGCCAGCAGCTTGCGGAACCAGGGGACCCAGTACTTC. Protein: CASSLRNQGTQYF. The chain links TRBV5-5 to TRBJ2-5; a weak D match, TRBD1 (5 bases). This CDR3 spans 13 amino acids. The germline CDR1 and CDR2 sequences are SGHKS and YYEKEE (reference sequence). Between the trimmed V and J ends, which lost 1 base and 7 bases, there was a span of 11 bases.

The chain uses TRBV4-1 and TRBJ1-3, with D possibly TRBD1 on 6 matching bases. CDR1 and CDR2 from the germline V gene are MGHRA and YSYEKL. V was shortened by 0 bases and J by 0 bases, with 12 bases between the two germline ends. This CDR3 is 17 amino acids long. This CDR3 is CASSQDPDRNSGNTIYF. The CDR3 DNA is TGCGCCAGCAGCCAAGACCCGGACAGAAACTCTGGAAACACCATATATTTT.

The chain employs TRBV5-4 and TRBJ2-7; 10 bases match TRBD1. The CDR3 is made up of 17 amino acids. Germline trimming cut 4 bases from V and 3 bases from J; bases unmatched to any gene: 13. Per the germline V gene, CDR1 is SGHNT and CDR2 is YYREEE (reference sequence). CDR3 DNA: TGTGCCAGCAGCGACAAACAAAGGGGACAGGGGATCTACGAGCAGTACTTC. This encodes CASSDKQRGQGIYEQYF.

V and J are TRBV9 and TRBJ2-2; possibly TRBD1 for D (5 bases). The CDR3 spans 14 residues. The ends were cut back, 4 bases at V and 4 bases at J, with 11 bases in the middle. CDR1 is SGDLS and CDR2 is YYNGEE in the germline V gene. This chain's CDR3 is CASSFRESTGELFF. The CDR3 nucleotides read TGTGCCAGCAGCTTCAGGGAATCCACCGGGGAGCTGTTTTTT.

As concerns this clone: Other DNA variants within this sample encode the same CDR3. This sequence joins TRBV2 and TRBJ2-1, with D unclear. Germline loops: CDR1 SNHLY, CDR2 FYNNEI. This CDR3 contains 11 residues. V lost 7 bases and J 2 bases, leaving 3 bases between the germline ends. The DNA of the CDR3 is TGTGCCAGCACCGCCTACAATGAGCAGTTCTTC. As protein: CASTAYNEQFF.

J is TRBJ1-4 and V is TRBV6-5; the match to TRBD1 covers 7 bases. V lost 5 bases and J lost 2; bases outside the gene matches: 2. The CDR3 consists of 14 residues. Germline CDR1 and CDR2: MNHEY and SVGAGI. For the CDR3, the DNA is TGTGCCAGCAGTCACAGGGGCACTAATGAAAAACTGTTTTTT. Amino acids: CASSHRGTNEKLFF.

Only a few counts were recorded for this clone. The gene calls are TRBV12-3 or TRBV12-4 and TRBJ2-1; possible D gene TRBD2, 6 bases. Between the trimmed V and J ends, which lost 5 bases and 11 bases, there was a span of 10 bases. The CDR3 sequence is 11 residues long. CDR3 residues: CASSPRTKQFF. The CDR3 bases are TGTGCCAGCAGTCCGAGGACTAAGCAGTTCTTC.

V gene TRBV27 combines with J gene TRBJ1-5, with TRBD1 identical over 8 bases. The CDR3 has 14 amino acids. Per germline, CDR1 MNHEY and CDR2 SMNVEV (reference sequence). V lost 8 bases, J lost 6 bases, and 9 bases stayed unmatched. CDR3 amino acids: CASQRQGTRQPQHF. CDR3 nucleotide sequence: TGTGCCAGCCAACGACAGGGGACTCGTCAGCCCCAGCATTTT.

The CDR3 sequence: CATSRESAGALAGELFF. CDR3 nucleotides: TGTGCCACCAGCAGAGAATCGGCAGGGGCCCTCGCCGGGGAGCTGTTTTTT. The chain employs TRBV15 and TRBJ2-2, with D maybe TRBD1 (6 bases). In germline, CDR1 is LNHNV, CDR2 YYDKDF (reference sequence). The CDR3 runs 17 residues. Trimming left V 0 bases short and J 6 bases short, with 17 bases between.

The V gene is TRBV6-5, the J gene TRBJ2-2, with a possible D match to TRBD1 (5 bases). Per germline, CDR1 MNHEY and CDR2 SVGAGI. This CDR3 spans 14 amino acids. V lost 1 base to trimming and J lost 6 bases, with 9 bases between them. CDR3 sequence (DNA): TGTGCCAGCAGTTACTTTCAGGGATCCGGGGAGCTGTTTTTT. Translated, it gives CASSYFQGSGELFF.

Here the CDR3 reads CALGGVRRNEQFF. The CDR3 nucleotides are TGTGCCCTGGGCGGGGTCCGCCGTAATGAGCAGTTCTTC. V gene TRBV30 combines with J gene TRBJ2-1, with a tentative D call TRBD2 (6 bases). This CDR3 comprises 13 residues. V gave up 8 bases and J gave up 7 bases, with 18 bases separating them. CDR1 and CDR2 from the germline V gene are GTSNPN and SVGIG (reference sequence).

The chain employs TRBV4-2 and TRBJ1-2; possible D gene TRBD1, 5 bases. This CDR3 has 14 amino acids. Germline V gives CDR1 LGHNA, CDR2 YNFKEQ. V lost 1 base and J lost 8, with 14 bases in between. CDR3: CASSQGDSGGGYTF. Written as DNA, the CDR3 is TGTGCCAGCAGCCAAGGAGATTCCGGGGGAGGCTACACCTTC.

V and J are TRBV19 and TRBJ2-3, with 12 bases identical to TRBD2. Germline trimming cut 4 bases from V and 5 bases from J; bases unmatched to any gene: 13. The CDR3 spans 18 residues. Germline V CDR1 and CDR2: LNHDA, SQIVND (reference sequence). The chain's CDR3 is CASSTRQLAGGVKDTQYF. CDR3 DNA: TGTGCCAGTAGTACCAGACAACTAGCGGGGGGTGTTAAAGATACGCAGTATTTT.

CDR3 coding DNA: TGTGCCAGTAGTATATTCGGGACTAGCGGGTTCGCGAACACCGGGGAGCTGTTTTTT. Its translation is CASSIFGTSGFANTGELFF. The rearrangement links TRBV19 to TRBJ2-2; 12 nucleotides agree with TRBD2. Germline V lookup: CDR1 LNHDA, CDR2 SQIVND (reference sequence). The length of the CDR3 is 19 residues. Trimming cost V 2 bases and J 0 bases; bases outside gene matches: 7.

The chain is built from TRBV4-2 and TRBJ1-1; D is uncertain. This CDR3 region has 12 residues. V dropped 5 bases and J dropped 0 bases, with 4 bases sitting between them. Per germline, CDR1 LGHNA and CDR2 YNFKEQ. CDR3 region: CASSFMNTEAFF. For the CDR3, the DNA is TGTGCCAGCAGCTTTATGAACACTGAAGCTTTCTTT.

The chain carries TRBV29-1 and TRBJ1-2; D might be TRBD1 (5 bases). The length of the CDR3 is 13 residues. V was trimmed by 3 bases and J by 4 bases, leaving 12 bases between them. Germline V lookup: CDR1 SQVTM, CDR2 ANQGSEA. The CDR3 sequence is CSVETPQGYGYTF. The CDR3 DNA is TGCAGCGTTGAGACTCCTCAGGGCTATGGCTACACCTTC.

The table lists this clone with a few counts. V gene TRBV7-2 combines with J gene TRBJ2-5, with 9 bases lining up with TRBD2. CDR1 is SGHTA and CDR2 is FQGNSA in the germline V gene. The CDR3 runs 15 residues. Trimming cost V 3 bases and J 1 base; bases outside gene matches: 3. This CDR3 reads CASSFRTSVQETQYF. DNA of the CDR3: TGTGCCAGCAGCTTTCGGACTAGCGTCCAAGAGACCCAGTACTTC. The full variable domain, its missing parts supplied by reference TRBV7-2 and TRBJ2-5, is GAGVSQSPSNKVTEKGKDVELRCDPISGHTALYWYRQSLGQGLEFLIYFQGNSAPDKSGLPSDRFSAERTGGSVSTLTIQRTQQEDSAVYLCASSFRTSVQETQYFGPGTRLLVL.

V gene TRBV7-9 combines with J gene TRBJ2-5; D may be TRBD2 (6 bases). Trimming left V 5 bases short and J 7 bases short, with 17 bases between. Germline CDR1 reads SEHNR; CDR2 reads FQNEAQ (reference sequence). The CDR3 totals 14 residues. The CDR3 loop is CASSPIAALGTQYF. CDR3 coding DNA: TGTGCCAGCAGCCCTATAGCGGCCCTGGGGACCCAGTACTTC.

This chain connects TRBV5-5 to TRBJ1-2; possibly TRBD1 for D (5 bases). Trimming left V 4 bases short and J 8 bases short, with 18 bases between. Germline V lookup: CDR1 SGHKS, CDR2 YYEKEE (reference sequence). The CDR3 runs to 14 residues. DNA for the CDR3: TGTGCCAGCAGCAATAACCAAGGGGCTCTGGGCTACACCTTC. Translation: CASSNNQGALGYTF. Full variable domain (rest looked up from reference TRBV5-5 and TRBJ1-2): DAGVTQSPTHLIKTRGQQVTLRCSPISGHKSVSWYQQVLGQGPQFIFQYYEKEERGRGNFPDRFSARQFPNYSSELNVNALLLGDSALYLCASSNNQGALGYTFGSGTRLTVV.

The chain couples TRBV2 to TRBJ2-1; 9 nucleotides line up with TRBD1. CDR3 length: 14 residues. The V gene end was trimmed by 8 bases and the J gene end by 3 bases; junction bases not matched to a gene: 5. Germline-derived CDR1 and CDR2 are SNHLY and FYNNEI. The CDR3 DNA sequence: TGTGCCAGCCTGGGACAGGGCCTCTACAATGAGCAGTTCTTC. Amino acids: CASLGQGLYNEQFF.

V and J are TRBV4-1 and TRBJ1-6, with unresolved D. V lost 0 bases and J 3 bases, leaving 9 bases between the germline ends. Germline values: CDR1 MGHRA, CDR2 YSYEKL. The CDR3 is 16 residues long. The CDR3 loop is CASSQDSAFYNSPLHF. CDR3 in DNA: TGCGCCAGCAGCCAAGATTCCGCGTTCTATAATTCACCCCTCCACTTT.